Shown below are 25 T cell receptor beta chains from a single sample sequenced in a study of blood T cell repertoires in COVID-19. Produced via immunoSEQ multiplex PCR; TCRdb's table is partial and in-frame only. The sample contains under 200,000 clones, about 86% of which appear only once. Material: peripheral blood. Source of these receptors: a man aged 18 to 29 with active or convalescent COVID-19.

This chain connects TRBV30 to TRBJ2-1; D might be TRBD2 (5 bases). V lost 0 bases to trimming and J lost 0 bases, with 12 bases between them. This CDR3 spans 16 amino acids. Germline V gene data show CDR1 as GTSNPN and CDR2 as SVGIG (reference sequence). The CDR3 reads CAWSVRGLSSYNEQFF. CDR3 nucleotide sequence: TGTGCCTGGAGTGTACGAGGACTTAGCTCCTACAATGAGCAGTTCTTC.

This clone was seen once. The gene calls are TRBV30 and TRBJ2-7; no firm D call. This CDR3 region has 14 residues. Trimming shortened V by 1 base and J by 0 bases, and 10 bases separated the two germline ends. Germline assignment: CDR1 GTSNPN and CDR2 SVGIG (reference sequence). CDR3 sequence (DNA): TGTGCCTGGAGTGCCATGGGCTACTCCTACGAGCAGTACTTC. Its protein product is CAWSAMGYSYEQYF.

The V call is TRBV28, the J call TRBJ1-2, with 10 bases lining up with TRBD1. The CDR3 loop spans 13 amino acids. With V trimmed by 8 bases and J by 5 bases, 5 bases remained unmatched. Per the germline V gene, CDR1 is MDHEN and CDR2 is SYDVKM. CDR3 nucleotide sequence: TGTGCCAGCTTTCGGACAGGGGGATATGGCTACACCTTC. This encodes CASFRTGGYGYTF.

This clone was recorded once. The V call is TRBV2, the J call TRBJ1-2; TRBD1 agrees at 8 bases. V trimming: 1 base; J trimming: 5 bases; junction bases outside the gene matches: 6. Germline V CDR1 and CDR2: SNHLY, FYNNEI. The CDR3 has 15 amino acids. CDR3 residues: CASSEEFRGPYGYTF. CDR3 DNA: TGTGCCAGCAGTGAAGAGTTCAGGGGGCCTTATGGCTACACCTTC.

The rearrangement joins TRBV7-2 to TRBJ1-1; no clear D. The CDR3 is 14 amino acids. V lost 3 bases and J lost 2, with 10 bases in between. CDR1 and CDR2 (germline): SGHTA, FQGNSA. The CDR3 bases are TGTGCCAGCAGCTTCAGGCGGGGAAACACTGAAGCTTTCTTT. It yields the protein CASSFRRGNTEAFF.

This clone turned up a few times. The CDR3 loop reads CASRLVSSGELFF. CDR3 DNA sequence: TGTGCCAGCAGACTAGTGTCGTCCGGGGAGCTGTTTTTT. V usage is TRBV12-3 or TRBV12-4 and J usage is TRBJ2-2; possible D gene TRBD2, 5 bases. The CDR3 consists of 13 residues. V lost 6 bases and J lost 6, with 11 bases in between.

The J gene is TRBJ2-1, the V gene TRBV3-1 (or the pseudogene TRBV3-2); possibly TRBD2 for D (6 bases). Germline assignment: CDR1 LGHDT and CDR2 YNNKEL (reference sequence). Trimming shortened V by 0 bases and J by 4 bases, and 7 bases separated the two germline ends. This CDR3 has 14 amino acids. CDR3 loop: CASSQEGTYNEQFF. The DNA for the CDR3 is TGTGCCAGCAGCCAAGAAGGGACTTACAATGAGCAGTTCTTC.

This CDR3 reads CASSRSGTGELFF. The CDR3, as DNA: TGCGCCAGCAGCAGGTCGGGGACCGGGGAGCTGTTTTTT. The rearrangement links TRBV10-1 to TRBJ2-2, with a tentative D call TRBD2 (5 bases). The CDR3 length is 13 residues. Germline-derived CDR1 and CDR2 are WNHNN and SYGVQD (reference sequence). The V end lost 6 bases, the J end lost 5 bases, and 10 bases lay between the germline ends.

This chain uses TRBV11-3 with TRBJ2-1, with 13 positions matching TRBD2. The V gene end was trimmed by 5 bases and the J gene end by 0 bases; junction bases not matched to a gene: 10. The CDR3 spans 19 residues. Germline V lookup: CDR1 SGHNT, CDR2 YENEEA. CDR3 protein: CASSLSGTSGTSSYNEQFF. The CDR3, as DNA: TGTGCCAGCAGCCTAAGCGGGACTAGCGGGACTAGCTCCTACAATGAGCAGTTCTTC.

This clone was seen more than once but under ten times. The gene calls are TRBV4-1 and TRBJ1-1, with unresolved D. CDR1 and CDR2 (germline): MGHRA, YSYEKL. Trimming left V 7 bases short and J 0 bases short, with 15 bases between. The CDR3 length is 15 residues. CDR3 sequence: CASNLNTVMNTEAFF. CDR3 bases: TGCGCCAGCAACCTCAACACCGTCATGAACACTGAAGCTTTCTTT.

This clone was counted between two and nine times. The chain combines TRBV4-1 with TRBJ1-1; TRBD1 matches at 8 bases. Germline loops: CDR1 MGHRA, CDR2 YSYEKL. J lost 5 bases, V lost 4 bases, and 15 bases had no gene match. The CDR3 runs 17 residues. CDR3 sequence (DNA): TGCGCCAGCAGCCTCGGACAGGGATTCGTTAAGGGGACTGAAGCTTTCTTT. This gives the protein CASSLGQGFVKGTEAFF.

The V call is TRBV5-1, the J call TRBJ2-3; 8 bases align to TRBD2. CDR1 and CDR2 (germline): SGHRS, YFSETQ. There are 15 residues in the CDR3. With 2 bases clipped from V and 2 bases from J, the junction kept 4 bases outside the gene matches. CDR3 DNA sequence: TGCGCCAGCAGCTTAGCGGGGGCCCCCACAGATACGCAGTATTTT. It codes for CASSLAGAPTDTQYF. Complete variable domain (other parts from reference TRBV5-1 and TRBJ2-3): KAGVTQTPRYLIKTRGQQVTLSCSPISGHRSVSWYQQTPGQGLQFLFEYFSETQRNKGNFPGRFSGRQFSNSRSEMNVSTLELGDSALYLCASSLAGAPTDTQYFGPGTRLTVL.

CDR3 in DNA: TGTGCCAGCAGCCAAGGGACTAGCGGGAGGGGGAGTGAGCAGTTCTTC. It yields the protein CASSQGTSGRGSEQFF. This chain connects TRBV3-1 (or the pseudogene TRBV3-2) to TRBJ2-1; 15 bases fit TRBD2. V dropped 1 base and J dropped 9; count of bases not matched to a gene: 4. The length of the CDR3 is 16 residues. Looked up from germline, CDR1 is LGHDT and CDR2 is YNNKEL (reference sequence).

The CDR3 reads CASSWSSGGAGNEQFF. The CDR3 nucleotides read TGCGCCAGCAGCTGGTCTAGCGGGGGGGCCGGAAATGAGCAGTTCTTC. The chain has TRBV5-1 and TRBJ2-1; 12 nucleotides align to TRBD2. Germline loops: CDR1 SGHRS, CDR2 YFSETQ. The CDR3 totals 16 residues. The ends lost 3 bases at V and 7 bases at J; junction bases unmatched: 8.

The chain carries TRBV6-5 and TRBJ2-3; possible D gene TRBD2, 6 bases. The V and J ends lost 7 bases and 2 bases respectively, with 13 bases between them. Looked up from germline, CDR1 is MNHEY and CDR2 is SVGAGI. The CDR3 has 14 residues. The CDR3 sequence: CASNPGGNTDTQYF. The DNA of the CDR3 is TGTGCCAGCAATCCGGGCGGGAACACAGATACGCAGTATTTT.

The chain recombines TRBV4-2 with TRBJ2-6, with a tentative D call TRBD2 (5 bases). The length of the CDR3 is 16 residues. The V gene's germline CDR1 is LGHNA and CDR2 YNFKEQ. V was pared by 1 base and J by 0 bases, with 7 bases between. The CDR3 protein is CASSQAEGSGANVLTF. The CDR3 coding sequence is TGTGCCAGCAGCCAAGCAGAGGGCTCTGGGGCCAACGTCCTGACTTTC.

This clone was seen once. CDR3 nucleotide sequence: TGTGCCAGCAGCGATAGCGGGAGACGGGAGACCCAGTACTTC. This gives the protein CASSDSGRRETQYF. The gene calls are TRBV3-1 (or the pseudogene TRBV3-2) and TRBJ2-5, with 9 bases identical to TRBD2. Unmatched junction bases numbered 6, after V lost 5 bases and J lost 5 bases. The CDR3 spans 14 residues. The germline V gene encodes CDR1 LGHDT and CDR2 YNNKEL (reference sequence).

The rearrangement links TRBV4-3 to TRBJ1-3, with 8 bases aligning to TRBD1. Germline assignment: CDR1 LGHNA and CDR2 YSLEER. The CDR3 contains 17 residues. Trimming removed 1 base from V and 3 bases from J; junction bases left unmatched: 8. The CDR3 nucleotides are TGCGCCAGCAGCCAAGCCCCCTCAGGGGGCAGTGGAAACACCATATATTTT. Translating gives CASSQAPSGGSGNTIYF.

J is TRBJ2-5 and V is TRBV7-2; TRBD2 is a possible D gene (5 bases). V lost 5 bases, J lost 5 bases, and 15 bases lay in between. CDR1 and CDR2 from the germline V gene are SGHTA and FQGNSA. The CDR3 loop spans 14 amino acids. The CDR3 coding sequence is TGTGCCAGCAGCCTGCGGCGGGCCGGGGAGACCCAGTACTTC. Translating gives CASSLRRAGETQYF.

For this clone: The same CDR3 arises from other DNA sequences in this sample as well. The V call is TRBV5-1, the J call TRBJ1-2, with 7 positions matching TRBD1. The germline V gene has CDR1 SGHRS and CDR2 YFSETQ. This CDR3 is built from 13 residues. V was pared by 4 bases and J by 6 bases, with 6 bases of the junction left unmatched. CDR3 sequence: CASSPRQGDGYTF. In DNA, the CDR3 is TGCGCCAGCAGCCCGAGACAGGGAGATGGCTACACCTTC.

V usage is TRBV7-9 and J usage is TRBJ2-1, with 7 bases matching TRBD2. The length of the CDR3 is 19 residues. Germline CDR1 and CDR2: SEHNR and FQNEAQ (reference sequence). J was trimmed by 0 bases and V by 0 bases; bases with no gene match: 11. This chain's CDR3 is CASSLAYGGRVGSYNEQFF. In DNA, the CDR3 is TGTGCCAGCAGCTTAGCGTATGGCGGGAGAGTTGGCTCCTACAATGAGCAGTTCTTC.

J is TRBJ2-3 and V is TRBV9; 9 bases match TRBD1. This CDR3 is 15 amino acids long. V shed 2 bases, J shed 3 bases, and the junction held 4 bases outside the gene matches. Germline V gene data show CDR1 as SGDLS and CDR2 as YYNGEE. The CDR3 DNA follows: TGTGCCAGCAGCGTGACAGGGGGTGTTACAGATACGCAGTATTTT. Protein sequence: CASSVTGGVTDTQYF.

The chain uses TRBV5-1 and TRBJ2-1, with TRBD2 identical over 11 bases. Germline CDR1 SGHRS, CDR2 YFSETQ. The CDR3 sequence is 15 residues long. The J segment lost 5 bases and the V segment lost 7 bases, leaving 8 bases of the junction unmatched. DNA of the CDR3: TGCGCCAGCGCCGCCGGGACTAGCGGAAACAATGAGCAGTTCTTC. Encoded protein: CASAAGTSGNNEQFF.

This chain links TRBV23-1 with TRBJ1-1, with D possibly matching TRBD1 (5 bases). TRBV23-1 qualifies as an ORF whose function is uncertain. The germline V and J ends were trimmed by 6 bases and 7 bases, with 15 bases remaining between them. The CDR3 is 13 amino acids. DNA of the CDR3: TGCGCCAGCAGCCCTCAGGGTCTTTTTGAAGCTTTCTTT. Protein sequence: CASSPQGLFEAFF.

The CDR3: CASSLASGSINEQFF. In DNA, the CDR3 is TGCGCCAGCAGCTTGGCTAGCGGGAGTATTAATGAGCAGTTCTTC. The chain links TRBV5-1 to TRBJ2-1; 10 positions match TRBD2. The CDR3 spans 15 residues. V shed 0 bases and J 7 bases; nucleotides not matched to a gene: 4. Per germline, CDR1 SGHRS and CDR2 YFSETQ.